The clone carrying this T cell receptor beta chain has just a few counts. Its target is unknown. These data originate in a study of early T cells in non-severe SARS-CoV-2 infection. Study-level information: Alpha and beta chains were unpaired, from unsorted whole-blood bulk RNA. Points from the study as a whole: The study's VDJdb matching favored anti-spike CD8 responses and missed private and CD4 specificities.

V trimming: 4 bases; J trimming: 1 base; junction bases outside the gene matches: 6. This CDR3 comprises 15 residues. Germline-derived CDR1 and CDR2 are SGHRS and YFSETQ. Researchers tagged individual cDNA molecules with unique molecular identifiers. In TCRdb, the 5' RACE reads were re-called with MiXCR into one record per CDR3 protein. The data show approximately 65,000 distinct CDR3 sequences, about 10% seen once. The gene calls are TRBV5-1 and TRBJ2-3; 7 nucleotides line up with TRBD2. The clonotype comes from an adult who was a healthcare worker with PCR-confirmed SARS-CoV-2 infection or an uninfected control (not recorded which). The sequences come from whole blood, collected at baseline. Here the CDR3 reads CASSILADRTDTQYF. The CDR3 nucleotides read TGCGCCAGCAGCATCCTAGCGGATCGCACAGATACGCAGTATTTT.